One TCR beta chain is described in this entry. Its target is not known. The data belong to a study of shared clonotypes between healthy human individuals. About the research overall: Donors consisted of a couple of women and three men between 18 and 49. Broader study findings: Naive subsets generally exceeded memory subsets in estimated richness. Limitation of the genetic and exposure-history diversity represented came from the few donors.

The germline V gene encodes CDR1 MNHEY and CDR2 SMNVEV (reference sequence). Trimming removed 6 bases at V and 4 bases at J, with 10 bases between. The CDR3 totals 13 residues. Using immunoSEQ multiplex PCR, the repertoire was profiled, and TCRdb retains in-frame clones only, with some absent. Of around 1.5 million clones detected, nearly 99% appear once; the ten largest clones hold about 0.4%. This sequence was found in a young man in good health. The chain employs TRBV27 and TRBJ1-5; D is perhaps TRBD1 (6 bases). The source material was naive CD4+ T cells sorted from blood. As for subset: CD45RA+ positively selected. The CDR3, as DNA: TGTGCCAGCAGGGGGACATTAAATCAGCCCCAGCATTTT. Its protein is CASRGTLNQPQHF.